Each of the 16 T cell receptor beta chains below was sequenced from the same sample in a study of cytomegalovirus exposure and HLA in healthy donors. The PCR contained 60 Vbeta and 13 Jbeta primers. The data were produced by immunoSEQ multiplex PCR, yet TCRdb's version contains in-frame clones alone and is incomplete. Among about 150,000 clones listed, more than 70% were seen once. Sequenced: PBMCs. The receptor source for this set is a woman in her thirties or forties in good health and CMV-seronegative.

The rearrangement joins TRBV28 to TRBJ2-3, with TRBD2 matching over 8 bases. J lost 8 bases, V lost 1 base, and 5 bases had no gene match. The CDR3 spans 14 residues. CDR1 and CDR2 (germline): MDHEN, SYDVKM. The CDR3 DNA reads TGTGCCAGCAGTTTATTGGCGGGGGGTGGTACGCAGTATTTT. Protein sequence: CASSLLAGGGTQYF.

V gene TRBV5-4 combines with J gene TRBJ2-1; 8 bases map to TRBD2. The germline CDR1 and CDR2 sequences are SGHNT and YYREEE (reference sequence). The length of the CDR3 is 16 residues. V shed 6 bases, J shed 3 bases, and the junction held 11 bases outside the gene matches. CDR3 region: CASTPDGGGFYNEQFF. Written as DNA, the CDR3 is TGTGCCAGCACGCCGGACGGGGGGGGCTTCTACAATGAGCAGTTCTTC.

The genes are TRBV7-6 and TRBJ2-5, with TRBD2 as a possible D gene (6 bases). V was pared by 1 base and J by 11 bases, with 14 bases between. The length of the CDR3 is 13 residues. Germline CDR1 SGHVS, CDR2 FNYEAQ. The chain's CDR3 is CASSLGGVGEQYF. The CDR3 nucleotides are TGTGCCAGCAGCTTAGGGGGGGTGGGGGAGCAGTACTTC.

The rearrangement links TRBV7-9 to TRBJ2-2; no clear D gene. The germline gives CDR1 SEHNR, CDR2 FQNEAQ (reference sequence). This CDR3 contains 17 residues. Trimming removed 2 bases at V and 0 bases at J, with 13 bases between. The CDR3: CASSLSQMGPNTGELFF. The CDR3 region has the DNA TGTGCCAGCAGCTTATCCCAGATGGGCCCGAACACCGGGGAGCTGTTTTTT.

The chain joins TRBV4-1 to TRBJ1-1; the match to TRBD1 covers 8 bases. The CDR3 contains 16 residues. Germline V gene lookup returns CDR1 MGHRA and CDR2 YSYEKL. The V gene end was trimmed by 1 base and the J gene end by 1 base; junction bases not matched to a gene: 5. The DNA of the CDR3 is TGCGCCAGCAGCCAAGCATGGACAGGGAGGAACACTGAAGCTTTCTTT. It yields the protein CASSQAWTGRNTEAFF.

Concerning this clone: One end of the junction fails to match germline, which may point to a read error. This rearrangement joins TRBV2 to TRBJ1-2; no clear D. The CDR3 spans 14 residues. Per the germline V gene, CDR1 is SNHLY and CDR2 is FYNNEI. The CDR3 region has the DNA TGTGCCAGCACTGGAGGGCCGACTAACCATGGCTACACCTTC. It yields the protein CASTGGPTNHGYTF.

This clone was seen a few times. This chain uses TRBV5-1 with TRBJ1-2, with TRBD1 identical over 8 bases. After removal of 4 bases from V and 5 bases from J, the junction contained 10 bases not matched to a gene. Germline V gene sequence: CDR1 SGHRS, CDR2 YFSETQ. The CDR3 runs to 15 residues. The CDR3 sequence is CASSPDWTGNYGYTF. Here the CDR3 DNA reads TGCGCCAGCAGCCCGGACTGGACAGGGAATTATGGCTACACCTTC.

The CDR3 sequence: CASSPSRGDTEAFF. In nucleotides, the CDR3 is TGTGCCAGCAGCCCTAGCAGGGGTGACACTGAAGCTTTCTTT. The V call is TRBV5-4, the J call TRBJ1-1; maybe TRBD1 (6 bases). Germline V CDR1 and CDR2: SGHNT, YYREEE (reference sequence). The CDR3 covers 14 residues. Trimming removed 4 bases at V and 3 bases at J, with 13 bases between.

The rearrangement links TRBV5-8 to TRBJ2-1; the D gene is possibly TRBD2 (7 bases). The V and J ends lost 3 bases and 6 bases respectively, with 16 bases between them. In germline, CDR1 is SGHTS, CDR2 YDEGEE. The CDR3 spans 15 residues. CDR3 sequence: CASSWRGGAPNEQFF. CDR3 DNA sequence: TGTGCCAGCAGCTGGAGGGGGGGCGCCCCCAATGAGCAGTTCTTC.

The CDR3 DNA reads TGCAGCGCTAGCGGGGCTAGCACAGATACGCAGTATTTT. It codes for CSASGASTDTQYF. The chain links TRBV29-1 to TRBJ2-3; 9 nucleotides agree with TRBD2. Germline values: CDR1 SQVTM, CDR2 ANQGSEA. This CDR3 is built from 13 residues. Trimming cost V 7 bases and J 0 bases; bases outside gene matches: 2.

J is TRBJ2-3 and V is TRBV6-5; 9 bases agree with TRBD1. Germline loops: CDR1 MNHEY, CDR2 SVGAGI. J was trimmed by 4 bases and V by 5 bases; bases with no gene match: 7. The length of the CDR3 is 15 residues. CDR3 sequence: CASSAGQGKPDTQYF. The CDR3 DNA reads TGTGCCAGCAGTGCGGGACAGGGAAAGCCAGATACGCAGTATTTT.

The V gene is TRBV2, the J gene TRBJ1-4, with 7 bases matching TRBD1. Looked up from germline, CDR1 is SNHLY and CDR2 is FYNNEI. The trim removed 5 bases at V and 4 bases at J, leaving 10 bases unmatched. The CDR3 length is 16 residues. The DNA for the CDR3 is TGTGCCAGCAGTCGACCCCCACAGGGGTTTAATGAAAAACTGTTTTTT. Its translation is CASSRPPQGFNEKLFF.

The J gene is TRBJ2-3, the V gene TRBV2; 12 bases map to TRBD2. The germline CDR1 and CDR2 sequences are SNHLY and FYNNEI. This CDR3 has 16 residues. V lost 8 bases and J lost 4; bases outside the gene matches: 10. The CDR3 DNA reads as TGTGCCAGCGGGGGGAGACTAGCGGGAGCCGCAGATACGCAGTATTTT. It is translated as CASGGRLAGAADTQYF.

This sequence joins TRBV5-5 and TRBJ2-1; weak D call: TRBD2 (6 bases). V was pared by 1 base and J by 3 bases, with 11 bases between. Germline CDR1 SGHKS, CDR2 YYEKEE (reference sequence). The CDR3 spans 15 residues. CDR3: CASSLTLAGYNEQFF. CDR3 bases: TGTGCCAGCAGCTTGACACTAGCAGGCTACAATGAGCAGTTCTTC.

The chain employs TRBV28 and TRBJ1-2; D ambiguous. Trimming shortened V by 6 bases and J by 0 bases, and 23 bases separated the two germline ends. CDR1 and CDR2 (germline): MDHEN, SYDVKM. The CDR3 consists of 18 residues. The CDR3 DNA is TGTGCCAGCAGCCCCCATTACGCACGGGGAGGGCCTAACTATGGCTACACCTTC. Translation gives CASSPHYARGGPNYGYTF.

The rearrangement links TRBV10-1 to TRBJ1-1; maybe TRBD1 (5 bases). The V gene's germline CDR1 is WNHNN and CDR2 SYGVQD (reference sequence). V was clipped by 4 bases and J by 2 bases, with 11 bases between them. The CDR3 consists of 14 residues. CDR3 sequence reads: CASSVGGTNTEAFF. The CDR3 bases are TGCGCCAGCAGTGTAGGAGGGACCAACACTGAAGCTTTCTTT.